The sequence of this T cell receptor beta chain was determined in a study of T cell changes during pregnancy in multiple sclerosis. The protocol was immunoSEQ multiplex PCR, while the TCRdb copy is restricted to in-frame clones and leaves out a portion. The sample records some 81,000 clones, under 95% being singletons. This receptor was identified in a female donor in good health, enrolled as a control in a pregnancy study. Sample: peripheral blood, taken after pregnancy.

As DNA, the CDR3 is TGTGCCAGCAGCGTAGGGACTAGCGAAGCAGATACGCAGTATTTT. This encodes CASSVGTSEADTQYF. The chain recombines TRBV9 with TRBJ2-3; 9 positions match TRBD2. With V trimmed by 0 bases and J by 4 bases, 3 bases remained unmatched. The CDR3 runs to 15 residues. Germline V gene sequence: CDR1 SGDLS, CDR2 YYNGEE.